This is a list of T cell receptor beta chains from one sample in a study of blood T cells in healthy people across ages. TCRdb processed the 5' RACE reads anew with MiXCR; each CDR3 protein has one entry. The sample yields about 1,500,000 distinct CDR3 sequences, 28% seen once. The sequencing sample was made of blood. These TCRs come from a woman in her twenties or thirties in good health. Both conserved end residues are part of each CDR3. Each record gives: V gene, J gene, CDR3 length, D gene, clone size, CDR3 DNA, CDR3 protein. D genes are given only for firm matches. Some rows have no size entry. The others give once, few or many, or a class for an expanded clone.

v_gene: TRBV9; j_gene: TRBJ2-7; len: 15; d_gene: .; abundance: .; CDR3nt: TGTGCCAGCAGCGTAGATATTGGGACGACCTACGAGCAGTACTTC; CDR3aa: CASSVDIGTTYEQYF
v_gene: TRBV6-6; j_gene: TRBJ2-2; len: 15; d_gene: TRBD1; abundance: .; CDR3nt: TGTACCAGCAGTTACATCACAGGGGAAGCCGGGGAGCTGTTTTTT; CDR3aa: CTSSYITGEAGELFF
v_gene: TRBV20-1; j_gene: TRBJ1-2; len: 14; d_gene: .; abundance: .; CDR3nt: TGCAGTGCTAGAGACGTACGGCGGGTTGGTGGCTACACCTTC; CDR3aa: CSARDVRRVGGYTF
v_gene: TRBV5-1; j_gene: TRBJ1-5; len: 14; d_gene: .; abundance: few; CDR3nt: TGCGCCAGCAGCTTCGGAATAGGGACACAGCCCCAGCATTTT; CDR3aa: CASSFGIGTQPQHF
v_gene: TRBV29-1; j_gene: TRBJ1-2; len: 12; d_gene: .; abundance: few; CDR3nt: TGCAGCGTCCGGCGGTTGAGGGAGGGCTACACCTTC; CDR3aa: CSVRRLREGYTF
v_gene: TRBV9; j_gene: TRBJ1-2; len: 15; d_gene: .; abundance: few; CDR3nt: TGTGCCAGCAGCGTAGTAAACAGGGAGGAGTATGGCTACACCTTC; CDR3aa: CASSVVNREEYGYTF
v_gene: TRBV12-3/TRBV12-4; j_gene: TRBJ2-5; len: 15; d_gene: .; abundance: .; CDR3nt: TGTGCCAGCATTCCCCGGCTAGGGGTTTTGAATGAGCAGTACTTC; CDR3aa: CASIPRLGVLNEQYF
v_gene: TRBV29-1; j_gene: TRBJ2-6; len: 17; d_gene: TRBD1; abundance: .; CDR3nt: TGCAGCGTAGGCCTCCCGGGACAGGGGTCCGAGGCCAACGTCCTGACTTTC; CDR3aa: CSVGLPGQGSEANVLTF
v_gene: TRBV4-1; j_gene: TRBJ2-7; len: 16; d_gene: TRBD1; abundance: few; CDR3nt: TGCGCCAGCAGCCAACAGAGACAGGGGAGGCCCTACGAGCAGTACTTC; CDR3aa: CASSQQRQGRPYEQYF
v_gene: TRBV7-2; j_gene: TRBJ1-2; len: 14; d_gene: .; abundance: .; CDR3nt: TGTGCCAGCAGCGGAACGCAGGGCTGCTATGGCTACACCTTC; CDR3aa: CASSGTQGCYGYTF
v_gene: TRBV20-1; j_gene: TRBJ1-2; len: 16; d_gene: TRBD1; abundance: many; CDR3nt: TGCAGTGCTAGAGATCTCGGGACAGGGAAGTTGGGTGGCTACACCTTC; CDR3aa: CSARDLGTGKLGGYTF
v_gene: TRBV18; j_gene: TRBJ2-3; len: 15; d_gene: TRBD2; abundance: few; CDR3nt: TGTGCCAGCTCACCGGCAGCGGGGTCCTCAGATACGCAGTATTTT; CDR3aa: CASSPAAGSSDTQYF
v_gene: TRBV7-2; j_gene: TRBJ2-7; len: 14; d_gene: .; abundance: .; CDR3nt: TGTGCCAGCAGACGGCGAGAATCCCACAATGAGCAGTACTTC; CDR3aa: CASRRRESHNEQYF
v_gene: TRBV4-3; j_gene: TRBJ1-5; len: 16; d_gene: TRBD1; abundance: .; CDR3nt: TGCGCCAGCAGCCAAGAAGTGACAGGGTCAAATCAGCCCCAGCATTTT; CDR3aa: CASSQEVTGSNQPQHF
v_gene: TRBV24-1; j_gene: TRBJ2-1; len: 16; d_gene: TRBD1; abundance: .; CDR3nt: TGTGCCACCAGTGACTCTGGGACAGTGAACTACAATGAGCAGTTCTTC; CDR3aa: CATSDSGTVNYNEQFF
v_gene: TRBV12-3/TRBV12-4; j_gene: TRBJ2-5; len: 10; d_gene: .; abundance: once; CDR3nt: TGTGCCAGCACCTTCCATGAGCAGTACTTC; CDR3aa: CASTFHEQYF
v_gene: TRBV20-1; j_gene: TRBJ2-7; len: 14; d_gene: TRBD2; abundance: .; CDR3nt: TGCAGTGCCAATGACGCGCGGGAGGGCTACGAGCAGTACTTC; CDR3aa: CSANDAREGYEQYF
v_gene: TRBV5-1; j_gene: TRBJ2-5; len: 14; d_gene: .; abundance: .; CDR3nt: TGCGCCAGCAGCCCCGGGACGGAGCTCATAGCCCAGTACTTC; CDR3aa: CASSPGTELIAQYF
v_gene: TRBV12-3/TRBV12-4; j_gene: TRBJ1-2; len: 15; d_gene: .; abundance: many; CDR3nt: TGTGCCAGCAGTTTTGGGCCCCCTGCGCACTATGGCTACACCTTC; CDR3aa: CASSFGPPAHYGYTF
v_gene: TRBV15; j_gene: TRBJ1-1; len: 15; d_gene: .; abundance: .; CDR3nt: TGTGCCACCAGCAGAGGGGTTGTAGGGGGGACTGAAGCTTTCTTT; CDR3aa: CATSRGVVGGTEAFF
v_gene: TRBV5-1; j_gene: TRBJ1-1; len: 14; d_gene: TRBD1; abundance: few; CDR3nt: TGCGCCAGCAGCTTCCAGGGGGCGGACGGTGAAGCTTTCTTT; CDR3aa: CASSFQGADGEAFF
v_gene: TRBV29-1; j_gene: TRBJ1-4; len: 13; d_gene: TRBD1; abundance: .; CDR3nt: TGCAGCGTTGAGAGGCAGGGGGCTGAAAAACTGTTTTTT; CDR3aa: CSVERQGAEKLFF
v_gene: TRBV30; j_gene: TRBJ2-5; len: 12; d_gene: .; abundance: .; CDR3nt: TGTGCCTGGAGTGGGACTAAAGAGACCCAGTACTTC; CDR3aa: CAWSGTKETQYF
v_gene: TRBV7-9; j_gene: TRBJ1-2; len: 12; d_gene: .; abundance: few; CDR3nt: TGTGCCAGCAGCCACATCAAGGAGGGCTACACCTTC; CDR3aa: CASSHIKEGYTF
v_gene: TRBV7-9; j_gene: TRBJ2-7; len: 17; d_gene: TRBD1; abundance: .; CDR3nt: TGTGCCATCAATGCCGGGACAGGGGGATCCCAACGCCGCGAGCAGTACTTC; CDR3aa: CAINAGTGGSQRREQYF
v_gene: TRBV7-6; j_gene: TRBJ2-1; len: 16; d_gene: TRBD2; abundance: .; CDR3nt: TGTGCCAGCACCTCTCAAGGGGCCCGGGGGGGCAATGAGCAGTTCTTC; CDR3aa: CASTSQGARGGNEQFF
v_gene: TRBV7-8; j_gene: TRBJ1-1; len: 16; d_gene: .; abundance: .; CDR3nt: TGTGCCAGCAGCTCGAGGAGGGGAGAGAGAAACACTGAAGCTTTCTTT; CDR3aa: CASSSRRGERNTEAFF
v_gene: TRBV12-3/TRBV12-4; j_gene: TRBJ1-6; len: 15; d_gene: .; abundance: few; CDR3nt: TGTGCCAGCAGCCTGGCCCGGGGGGGTGGGTCACCCCTCCACTTT; CDR3aa: CASSLARGGGSPLHF
v_gene: TRBV29-1; j_gene: TRBJ1-6; len: 12; d_gene: .; abundance: .; CDR3nt: TGCAGCGTTCATGGGCGTTATCGGATCCTCCACTTT; CDR3aa: CSVHGRYRILHF
v_gene: TRBV7-9; j_gene: TRBJ1-1; len: 15; d_gene: TRBD1; abundance: .; CDR3nt: TGTGCCAGCAGAACAGTTCAGGGGGCAAGGACTGAAGCTTTCTTT; CDR3aa: CASRTVQGARTEAFF
v_gene: TRBV11-2; j_gene: TRBJ2-1; len: 12; d_gene: TRBD2; abundance: few; CDR3nt: TGTGCCAGCAGCAAAGAGGGCGGGGGAAAGTTCTTC; CDR3aa: CASSKEGGGKFF
v_gene: TRBV12-3/TRBV12-4; j_gene: TRBJ2-3; len: 16; d_gene: .; abundance: .; CDR3nt: TGTGCCAGCAGTTTAGCGAGCCTCTCGCCCAGGGATACGCAGTATTTT; CDR3aa: CASSLASLSPRDTQYF
v_gene: TRBV5-1; j_gene: TRBJ1-2; len: 13; d_gene: TRBD1; abundance: .; CDR3nt: TGCGCCAGCATCTTGGACAGGGCGCCCGGCTACACCTTC; CDR3aa: CASILDRAPGYTF
v_gene: TRBV5-1; j_gene: TRBJ2-7; len: 15; d_gene: TRBD1; abundance: many; CDR3nt: TGCGCCAGCGGCTCCGGGACAGGGGACTTTGGCGAGCAGTACTTC; CDR3aa: CASGSGTGDFGEQYF
v_gene: TRBV6-2/TRBV6-3; j_gene: TRBJ2-7; len: 11; d_gene: .; abundance: few; CDR3nt: TGTGCCAGCACGTTACAGGGCGAGCAGTACTTC; CDR3aa: CASTLQGEQYF
v_gene: TRBV20-1; j_gene: TRBJ2-6; len: 19; d_gene: TRBD1; abundance: few; CDR3nt: TGCAGTGCTAGAGGACAGGGCGGTGATAAGAGCTCTGGGGCCAACGTCCTGACTTTC; CDR3aa: CSARGQGGDKSSGANVLTF
v_gene: TRBV6-6; j_gene: TRBJ2-2; len: 14; d_gene: .; abundance: few; CDR3nt: TGTGCCAGCAGTTACTCGTTAGATGGCGGGGAGCTGTTTTTT; CDR3aa: CASSYSLDGGELFF
v_gene: TRBV19; j_gene: TRBJ2-7; len: 13; d_gene: .; abundance: few; CDR3nt: TGTGCCAGTAGTGGCAGGACGTCCTACGAGCAGTACTTC; CDR3aa: CASSGRTSYEQYF
v_gene: TRBV5-1; j_gene: TRBJ2-3; len: 12; d_gene: .; abundance: .; CDR3nt: TGCGCCAGCACCTGGGATCAACGCAAAGAGTATTTT; CDR3aa: CASTWDQRKEYF
v_gene: TRBV11-2; j_gene: TRBJ2-1; len: 15; d_gene: TRBD2; abundance: .; CDR3nt: TGTACCAGCAGCTCAGGACTAGCGGCGTACAATGAGCAGTTCTTC; CDR3aa: CTSSSGLAAYNEQFF
v_gene: TRBV20-1; j_gene: TRBJ1-5; len: 16; d_gene: .; abundance: .; CDR3nt: TGCAGTGCTAGAACACCCGGGACAATTAGCAATCAGCCCCAGCATTTT; CDR3aa: CSARTPGTISNQPQHF
v_gene: TRBV15; j_gene: TRBJ2-5; len: 13; d_gene: .; abundance: many; CDR3nt: TGTGCCACCAGCAGAGAGACTAGAGAGACCCAGTACTTC; CDR3aa: CATSRETRETQYF
v_gene: TRBV14; j_gene: TRBJ2-1; len: 14; d_gene: TRBD2; abundance: .; CDR3nt: TGTGCCAGCAGCCGGACTAGCGGTCTCAATGAGCAGTTCTTC; CDR3aa: CASSRTSGLNEQFF
v_gene: TRBV30; j_gene: TRBJ2-5; len: 15; d_gene: TRBD2; abundance: .; CDR3nt: TGTGCCGGAAATTCCGAGACTAGCGGGCCTAATGAGCAGTACTTC; CDR3aa: CAGNSETSGPNEQYF
v_gene: TRBV5-5; j_gene: TRBJ2-7; len: 15; d_gene: .; abundance: many; CDR3nt: TGTGCCAGCAGCCAGGGTTCCGTACCGTCCCTCGAGCAGTACTTC; CDR3aa: CASSQGSVPSLEQYF